Following are 6 T cell receptor beta chains from one sample sequenced in a study of response to subunit inactivated influenza vaccine (dated by TCRdb to the late 2010s). Library preparation employed RT-PCR. The instrument given in TCRdb is Illumina HiSeq 2500. Using fastp trimming at Q25 and MiXCR clonotype assembly, TCRdb reanalyzed the public sequencing data and kept in-frame beta chains. Every distinct CDR3 protein forms one entry, paired with its most common genes and DNA. The sample yields approximately 520,000 distinct CDR3 sequences; roughly 23% were counted once. Approximately 2% of the sample lies in the top ten. Material: CD4+ T cells sorted from PBMCs, obtained around 5 days after vaccination. The origin of the receptors is a man aged 45 to 65 who received an inactivated influenza vaccine. Donor details come from another sample of the same person, matched by shared clones.

The gene calls are TRBV28 and TRBJ2-7; TRBD2 aligns across 9 bases. This CDR3 spans 14 amino acids. CDR1 and CDR2 (germline): MDHEN, SYDVKM. With V trimmed by 8 bases and J by 4 bases, 9 bases remained unmatched. The CDR3 sequence: CASLAGGSQYEQYF. DNA of the CDR3: TGTGCCAGCCTGGCGGGGGGGTCCCAGTACGAGCAGTACTTC. The full variable domain, completed using reference TRBV28 and TRBJ2-7, is DVKVTQSSRYLVKRTGEKVFLECVQDMDHENMFWYRQDPGLGLRLIYFSYDVKMKEKGDIPEGYSVSREKKERFSLILESASTNQTSMYLCASLAGGSQYEQYFGPGTRLTVT.

About this clonotype itself: This clone may be a read error of a much larger clone one base away. This chain connects TRBV3-1 to TRBJ2-7; unclear D gene. The CDR3 spans 11 residues. V lost 0 bases, J lost 5 bases, and 2 bases lay in between. Germline V gives CDR1 LGHDT, CDR2 YNNKEL (reference sequence). This CDR3 reads CASSQEDEQYF. CDR3 bases: TGTGCCAGCAGCCAAGAGGACGAGCAGTACTTC.

This chain connects TRBV7-3 to TRBJ2-1, with D perhaps TRBD2 (6 bases). This CDR3 has 14 amino acids. Per the germline V gene, CDR1 is SGHTA and CDR2 is FQGTGA. Trimming left V 4 bases short and J 6 bases short, with 13 bases between. The CDR3 DNA follows: TGTGCCAGCAGCTCAGGGACTTTCCCCAATGAGCAGTTCTTC. This gives the protein CASSSGTFPNEQFF.

The V gene is TRBV20-1, the J gene TRBJ2-7, with 7 bases lining up with TRBD1. Looked up from germline, CDR1 is DFQATT and CDR2 is SNEGSKA (reference sequence). The junction had 11 bases not matched to a gene; V was cut back by 3 bases and J by 9 bases. This CDR3 spans 13 amino acids. The CDR3: CSASSPTGPGQYF. CDR3 coding DNA: TGCAGTGCTAGTTCCCCGACAGGGCCGGGGCAGTACTTC.

This chain connects TRBV6-5 to TRBJ2-2; D remains unclear. This CDR3 spans 15 amino acids. The ends were cut back, 2 bases at V and 4 bases at J, with 11 bases in the middle. Germline assignment: CDR1 MNHEY and CDR2 SVGAGI. CDR3: CASSYLGPGTGELFF. CDR3 DNA: TGTGCCAGCAGTTACCTTGGCCCGGGCACCGGGGAGCTGTTTTTT.

V is TRBV20-1 and J is TRBJ2-7; no definite D call. Between the trimmed V and J ends, which lost 0 bases and 4 bases, there was a span of 4 bases. Per the germline V gene, CDR1 is DFQATT and CDR2 is SNEGSKA (reference sequence). The CDR3 covers 11 residues. CDR3 nucleotides: TGCAGTGCTAGAGAAAGGTACGAGCAGTACTTC. It is translated as CSARERYEQYF.